This T cell receptor (beta chain) was obtained from a study of blood T cell repertoires in COVID-19. Study context: T cells, B-cell-depleted T cells, or PBMCs provided the cDNA or gDNA that served as material.

Assay: immunoSEQ multiplex PCR; the TCRdb copy retains only in-frame clones and omits some. This table holds about 120,000 clones, around 86% found once. The length of the CDR3 is 13 residues. The trim removed 6 bases at V and 6 bases at J, leaving 1 base unmatched. Germline V gene data show CDR1 as MNHEY and CDR2 as SVGAGI. The gene calls are TRBV6-5 and TRBJ1-5; 11 bases align to TRBD1. The material sequenced was peripheral blood. The clonotype was recovered from a woman older than 75 with acute or convalescent COVID-19. CDR3 sequence: CASRGQGGQPQHF. For the CDR3, the DNA is TGTGCCAGCAGGGGACAGGGGGGTCAGCCCCAGCATTTT.